This T cell receptor (beta chain) was sequenced during a study of cytomegalovirus exposure and HLA in healthy donors. Study-wide points: HLA restriction was apparent for most CMV-associated TCR beta chains in a later analysis.

Trimming cost V 7 bases and J 4 bases, with 9 bases left between them. This CDR3 is built from 12 residues. Germline assignment: CDR1 SGDLS and CDR2 YYNGEE. In the case of this clone: Antigen: not known.

PCR employed 60 Vbeta and 13 Jbeta primers. Using immunoSEQ multiplex PCR, the repertoire was profiled, and TCRdb retains in-frame clones only, with some absent. The table shows around 130,000 clones, with around 80% occurring only once. Sequencing input: PBMCs. V is TRBV9 and J is TRBJ2-1; D is perhaps TRBD2 (5 bases). The receptor's source is a woman between 18 and 30 years old in good health and CMV-seronegative. In DNA, the CDR3 is TGTGCCAGCGGTGAGGGATACAATGAGCAGTTCTTC. This codes for CASGEGYNEQFF.